The 14 T cell receptor beta chains below all came from one sample that was sequenced in a study of blood T cells in healthy people across ages. The authors ran a second PCR of about 6 to 11 cycles using a sample-barcoded 5' primer and a J-beta primer mix. Each CDR3 protein gets one entry after TCRdb re-called the 5' RACE reads with MiXCR. The sample includes 700,000 or so distinct CDR3 sequences, roughly 41% of them seen just once. Sequencing used blood. The receptor set was obtained from a man older than 75 in good health.

The chain has TRBV7-2 and TRBJ1-2; TRBD1 matches 10 bases. The germline V gene has CDR1 SGHTA and CDR2 FQGNSA. This CDR3 contains 15 residues. V lost 7 bases to trimming and J lost 1 base; unmatched junction nucleotides: 6. The CDR3 DNA follows: TGTGCCAGCAAAGGGACAGGGGCGGATAACTATGGCTACACCTTC. Residues: CASKGTGADNYGYTF.

This clonotype was counted between two and nine times. The chain recombines TRBV4-3 with TRBJ1-6; D might be TRBD1 (5 bases). Germline CDR1 is LGHNA and CDR2 is YSLEER. The CDR3 length is 20 residues. The V and J ends lost 4 bases and 0 bases respectively, with 22 bases between them. The CDR3 DNA reads TGCGCCAGCAGCCCCAATTTCATCGGGACGCCAAGCTCCTATAATTCACCCCTCCACTTT. Its protein product is CASSPNFIGTPSSYNSPLHF.

This clonotype has more than one count but fewer than ten. The chain uses TRBV27 and TRBJ2-7; D is perhaps TRBD1 (5 bases). Trimming removed 0 bases at V and 2 bases at J, with 14 bases between. Germline CDR1 is MNHEY and CDR2 is SMNVEV (reference sequence). This CDR3 is built from 16 residues. The CDR3 sequence is CASSLSGQGTTYEQYF. The CDR3 nucleotides read TGTGCCAGCAGTTTATCGGGCCAGGGCACCACCTACGAGCAGTACTTC.

This chain uses TRBV20-1 with TRBJ2-5; TRBD2 matches at 8 bases. The J call may be wrong; the DNA end is better matched by TRBJ2-7. CDR1 is DFQATT, CDR2 SNEGSKA, per germline (reference sequence). This CDR3 contains 14 residues. The CDR3 nucleotides are TGCAGTGCTAGAGACGGGACTAGGGTTGACGAGCAGTACTTC. Amino acid sequence: CSARDGTRVDEQYF.

This clonotype has ten or more counts. V usage is TRBV29-1 and J usage is TRBJ2-7; D remains ambiguous. CDR3 length: 12 residues. The V gene lost 6 bases and the J gene lost 1 base, with 10 bases spanning the gap. Germline values: CDR1 SQVTM, CDR2 ANQGSEA. The CDR3: CSVETSSYEQYF. The DNA of the CDR3 is TGCAGCGTCGAAACCAGTTCCTACGAGCAGTACTTC.

This chain connects TRBV28 to TRBJ1-1; D not resolved. The ends were cut back, 5 bases at V and 4 bases at J, with 11 bases in the middle. The CDR3 is 13 residues long. CDR1 MDHEN and CDR2 SYDVKM come from the germline V gene. The CDR3 is CASSDLYGTEAFF. In DNA form, the CDR3 reads TGTGCCAGCAGTGACCTGTATGGCACTGAAGCTTTCTTT.

The V gene is TRBV6-2 or TRBV6-3, the J gene TRBJ1-2; 8 bases match TRBD1. J was trimmed by 8 bases and V by 5 bases; bases with no gene match: 7. This CDR3 is built from 13 residues. The germline V gene encodes CDR1 MNHEY and CDR2 SVGEGT. The DNA for the CDR3 is TGTGCCAGCAGTCGACAGGGGTTAGGAGGCTACACCTTC. It translates to CASSRQGLGGYTF.

The chain recombines TRBV20-1 with TRBJ2-3, with a tentative D call TRBD2 (6 bases). Germline loops: CDR1 DFQATT, CDR2 SNEGSKA (reference sequence). The CDR3 spans 15 residues. V lost 5 bases, J lost 4 bases, and 19 bases lay in between. CDR3 bases: TGCAGTGCTCGCCTGGAGGACTACTCAGCAGATACGCAGTATTTT. As protein: CSARLEDYSADTQYF.

This clonotype occurred a few times. V usage is TRBV5-6 and J usage is TRBJ2-7; 13 nucleotides line up with TRBD2. Germline trimming cut 1 base from V and 4 bases from J; bases unmatched to any gene: 5. The CDR3 has 16 residues. The germline V gene encodes CDR1 SGHDT and CDR2 YYEEEE. The DNA of the CDR3 is TGTGCCAGCAGCTTGAGGACTAGCGGGAGCATGTACGAGCAGTACTTC. Protein: CASSLRTSGSMYEQYF.

The chain combines TRBV3-1 with TRBJ2-5; D not certain. The end of the DNA aligns better with TRBJ2-7, so the J call may be wrong. CDR1 is LGHDT and CDR2 is YNNKEL in the germline V gene (reference sequence). This CDR3 has 12 residues. The CDR3 DNA sequence: TGTGCCAGCAGCCACGAGTATGGCGAGCAGTACTTC. This codes for CASSHEYGEQYF.

This clonotype was detected only a few times. The chain combines TRBV20-1 with TRBJ2-1; the D call may be TRBD1 or TRBD2 (5 bases each). Trimming took off 0 bases at V and 7 bases at J, with 16 bases between the two ends. Germline V gene data show CDR1 as DFQATT and CDR2 as SNEGSKA (reference sequence). The CDR3 is made up of 15 amino acids. CDR3 sequence reads: CSARDQGSVRNEQFF. The CDR3 DNA follows: TGCAGTGCTAGAGATCAGGGTAGCGTTAGGAATGAGCAGTTCTTC.

The V gene is TRBV5-1, the J gene TRBJ2-2; 7 bases line up with TRBD2. CDR3 length: 15 residues. Germline CDR1 reads SGHRS; CDR2 reads YFSETQ. The V gene end was trimmed by 4 bases and the J gene end by 5 bases; junction bases not matched to a gene: 8. This CDR3 reads CASSLASGGTGELFF. CDR3 sequence (DNA): TGCGCCAGCAGCCTCGCTAGCGGTGGAACCGGGGAGCTGTTTTTT.

This clonotype was seen a handful of times. This sequence joins TRBV2 and TRBJ2-7; D may be TRBD2 (5 bases). CDR3 length: 12 amino acids. V was cut by 4 bases and J by 3 bases, with 7 bases left in between. Looked up from germline, CDR1 is SNHLY and CDR2 is FYNNEI. The CDR3 loop reads CASSVGSYEQYF. As DNA, the CDR3 is TGTGCCAGCAGTGTTGGGAGCTACGAGCAGTACTTC.

The chain links TRBV6-5 to TRBJ2-5, with 7 bases that match TRBD1. The CDR3 contains 14 residues. V lost 5 bases, J lost 4 bases, and 7 bases stayed unmatched. Germline values: CDR1 MNHEY, CDR2 SVGAGI. CDR3: CASSRQRGRETQYF. The CDR3 region has the DNA TGTGCCAGCAGTAGGCAGAGGGGGCGAGAGACCCAGTACTTC.